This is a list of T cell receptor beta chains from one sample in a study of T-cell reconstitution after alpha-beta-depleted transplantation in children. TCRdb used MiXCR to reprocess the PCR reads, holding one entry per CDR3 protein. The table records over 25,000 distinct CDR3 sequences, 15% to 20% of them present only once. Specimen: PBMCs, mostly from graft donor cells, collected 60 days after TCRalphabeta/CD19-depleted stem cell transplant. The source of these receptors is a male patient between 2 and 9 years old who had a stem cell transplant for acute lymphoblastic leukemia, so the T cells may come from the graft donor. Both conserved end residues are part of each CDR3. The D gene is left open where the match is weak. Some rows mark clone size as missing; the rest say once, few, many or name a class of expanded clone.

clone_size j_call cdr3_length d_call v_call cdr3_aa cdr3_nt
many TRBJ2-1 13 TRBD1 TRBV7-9 CASSPLGVDRDHF TGTGCCAGCAGCCCCCTCGGGGTGGACAGGGACCACTTC
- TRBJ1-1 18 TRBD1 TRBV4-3 CASSQASGTGEGNTEAFF TGCGCCAGCAGCCAAGCTTCCGGGACAGGGGAAGGGAACACTGAAGCTTTCTTT
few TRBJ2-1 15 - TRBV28 CASREGSELYNEQFF TGTGCCAGCAGAGAGGGTTCCGAACTGTACAATGAGCAGTTCTTC
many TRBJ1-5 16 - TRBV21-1 CASSKEGDQGVQPQHF TGTGCCAGCAGCAAAGAGGGGGACCAGGGGGTCCAGCCCCAGCATTTT
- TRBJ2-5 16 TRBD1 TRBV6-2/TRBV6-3 CASRGPGQEEEETQYF TGTGCCAGCAGGGGACCGGGACAGGAGGAGGAAGAGACCCAGTACTTC
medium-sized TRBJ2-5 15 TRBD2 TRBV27 CASSLSAGGQETQYF TGTGCCAGCAGTTTATCAGCGGGGGGGCAAGAGACCCAGTACTTC
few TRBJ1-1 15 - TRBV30 CAWSSWGGNGTEAFF TGTGCCTGGAGTAGTTGGGGAGGGAACGGCACTGAAGCTTTCTTT
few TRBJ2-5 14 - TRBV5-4 CASTRTGVAETQYF TGTGCCAGCACGCGGACTGGAGTGGCAGAGACCCAGTACTTC
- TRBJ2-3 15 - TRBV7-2 CASSRRRETTDTQYF TGTGCCAGCAGCCGTAGACGGGAGACCACAGATACGCAGTATTTT
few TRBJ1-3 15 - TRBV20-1 CSARDVRGSGNTIYF TGCAGTGCTAGAGATGTTCGGGGTTCTGGAAACACCATATATTTT
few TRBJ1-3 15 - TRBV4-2 CASSQEGSSGNTIYF TGTGCCAGCAGCCAAGAGGGGAGCTCTGGAAACACCATATATTTT
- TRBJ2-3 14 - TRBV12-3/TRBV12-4 CASSLGVSTDTQYF TGTGCCAGCAGTTTAGGGGTCTCCACAGATACGCAGTATTTT
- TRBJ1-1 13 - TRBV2 CASSSQPNTEAFF TGTGCCAGCAGCTCTCAACCGAACACTGAAGCTTTCTTT
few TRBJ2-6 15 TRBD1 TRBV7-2 CASSGTVAGANVLTF TGTGCCAGCAGCGGGACAGTGGCTGGGGCCAACGTCCTGACTTTC
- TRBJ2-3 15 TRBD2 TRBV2 CASSVTSGPTDTQYF TGTGCCAGCAGCGTCACTAGCGGCCCCACAGATACGCAGTATTTT
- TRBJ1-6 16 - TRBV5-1 CASSGEPQVTDSPLHF TGCGCCAGCAGCGGAGAGCCACAGGTTACGGATTCACCCCTCCACTTT
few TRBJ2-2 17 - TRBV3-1 CASSQDLRTSNTGELFF TGTGCCAGCAGCCAAGATCTTCGGACGTCGAACACCGGGGAGCTGTTTTTT
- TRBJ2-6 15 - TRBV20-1 CSARVRETGANVLTF TGCAGTGCTAGAGTTAGGGAAACTGGGGCCAACGTCCTGACTTTC
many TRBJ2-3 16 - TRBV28 CASSPTDLYYTDTQYF TGTGCCAGCAGTCCGACCGACTTATATTACACAGATACGCAGTATTTT
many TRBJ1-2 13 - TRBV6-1 CASMDSVNYGYTF TGTGCCAGCATGGACAGCGTTAACTATGGCTACACCTTC
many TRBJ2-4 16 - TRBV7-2 CASSLTGALAKNIQYF TGTGCCAGCAGCTTAACGGGAGCCCTAGCCAAAAACATTCAGTACTTC
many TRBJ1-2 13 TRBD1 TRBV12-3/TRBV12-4 CASSLQGPYGYTF TGTGCCAGCAGTCTACAGGGGCCCTATGGCTACACCTTC
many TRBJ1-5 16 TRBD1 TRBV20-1 CSARRGQGGSNQPQHF TGCAGTGCTAGGAGGGGACAGGGTGGGAGCAATCAGCCCCAGCATTTT
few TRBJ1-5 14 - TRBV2 CASRAPVGGQPQHF TGTGCCAGCAGGGCCCCGGTGGGGGGCCAGCCCCAGCATTTT
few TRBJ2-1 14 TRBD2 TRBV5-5 CASSLSPAGDEQFF TGTGCCAGCAGCTTGAGCCCAGCGGGGGATGAGCAGTTCTTC
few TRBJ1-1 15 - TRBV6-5 CASSYYDGSNTEAFF TGTGCCAGCAGTTACTACGACGGATCCAACACTGAAGCTTTCTTT
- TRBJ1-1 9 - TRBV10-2 CVDTTGAFF TGCGTTGATACCACTGGAGCTTTCTTT
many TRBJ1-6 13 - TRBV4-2 CASSQARNSPLHF TGTGCCAGCAGCCAAGCCAGGAATTCACCCCTCCACTTT
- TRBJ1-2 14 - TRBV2 CASSDPGADYGYTF TGTGCCAGCAGTGATCCGGGGGCGGACTATGGCTACACCTTC
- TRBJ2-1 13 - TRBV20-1 CSARTLGIHEQFF TGCAGTGCTAGAACCCTTGGGATCCATGAGCAGTTCTTC
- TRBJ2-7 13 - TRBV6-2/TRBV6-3 CASSYTTRSEQYF TGTGCCAGCAGCTACACAACCAGATCGGAGCAGTACTTC
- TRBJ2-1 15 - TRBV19 CASSTTGFSYNEQFF TGTGCCAGTAGTACGACAGGTTTTTCCTACAATGAGCAGTTCTTC
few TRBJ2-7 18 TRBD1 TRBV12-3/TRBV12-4 CASSLFPLLGQGDYEQYF TGTGCCAGCAGTTTATTTCCGCTGTTGGGACAGGGAGACTACGAGCAGTACTTC
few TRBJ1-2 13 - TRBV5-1 CASKRGAFDGYTF TGCGCCAGCAAAAGGGGAGCCTTTGACGGCTACACCTTC
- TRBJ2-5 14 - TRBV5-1 CASSLDSIQETQYF TGCGCCAGCAGCCTCGACAGTATCCAAGAGACCCAGTACTTC
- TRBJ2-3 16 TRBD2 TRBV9 CASSVVAGGITDTQYF TGTGCCAGCAGCGTAGTTGCGGGGGGCATCACAGATACGCAGTATTTT
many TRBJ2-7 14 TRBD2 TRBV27 CASSHSGGIYEQYF TGTGCCAGCAGTCACAGCGGGGGGATCTACGAGCAGTACTTC
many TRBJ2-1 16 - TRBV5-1 CASSLVRGGSFNEQFF TGCGCCAGCAGCTTGGTACGTGGGGGGAGTTTCAATGAGCAGTTCTTC
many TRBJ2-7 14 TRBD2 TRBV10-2 CASSQASGVHEQYF TGCGCCAGCAGCCAGGCTAGCGGGGTTCACGAGCAGTACTTC
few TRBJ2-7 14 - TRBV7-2 CASSLSDSTYEQYF TGTGCCAGCAGCTTATCGGACAGTACCTACGAGCAGTACTTC
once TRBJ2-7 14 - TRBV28 CAGAGPTTWAEQYF TGTGCCGGCGCGGGGCCGACAACTTGGGCCGAGCAGTACTTC
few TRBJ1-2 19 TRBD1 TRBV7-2 CASSLFGRQGSSMGNGYTF TGTGCCAGCAGCTTATTCGGCCGACAGGGATCTTCGATGGGAAATGGCTACACCTTC
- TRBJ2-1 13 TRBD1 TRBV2 CASSGDRGYEQFF TGTGCCAGCAGTGGGGACAGGGGTTATGAGCAGTTCTTC
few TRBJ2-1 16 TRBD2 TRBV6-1 CASRASGGAKIDEQFF TGTGCCAGCAGAGCTAGCGGGGGGGCCAAAATCGATGAGCAGTTCTTC
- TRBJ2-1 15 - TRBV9 CASSVAGTSLGEQFF TGTGCCAGCAGCGTAGCCGGGACCAGTTTGGGTGAGCAGTTCTTC
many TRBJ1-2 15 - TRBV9 CASSVSQNSNYGYTF TGTGCCAGCAGCGTCTCACAGAATTCTAACTATGGCTACACCTTC
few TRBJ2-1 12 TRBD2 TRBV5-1 CASTPGGYEQFF TGCGCCAGCACCCCCGGGGGGTATGAGCAGTTCTTC
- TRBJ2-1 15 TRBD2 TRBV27 CASSLFLAGYNEQFF TGTGCCAGCAGTTTATTCCTAGCGGGGTACAATGAGCAGTTCTTC
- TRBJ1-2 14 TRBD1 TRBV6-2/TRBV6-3 CASSRQGLPYGYTF TGTGCCAGCAGCCGACAGGGGCTACCCTATGGCTACACCTTC
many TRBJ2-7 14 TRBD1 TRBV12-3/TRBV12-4 CASSRGQGPYEQYF TGTGCCAGCAGCCGGGGACAGGGGCCCTACGAGCAGTACTTC
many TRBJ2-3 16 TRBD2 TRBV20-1 CSAPYGGMVSTDTQYF TGCAGTGCACCGTACGGGGGGATGGTTTCAACAGATACGCAGTATTTT
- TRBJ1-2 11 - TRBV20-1 CSGAQGDGYTF TGCAGTGGAGCACAGGGCGATGGCTACACCTTC
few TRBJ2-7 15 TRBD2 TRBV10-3 CATGTSGRARYEQYF TGTGCCACCGGGACTAGCGGGAGGGCCCGCTACGAGCAGTACTTC
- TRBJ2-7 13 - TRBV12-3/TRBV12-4 CASSLAGVYEQYF TGTGCCAGCAGTTTAGCGGGGGTCTACGAGCAGTACTTC
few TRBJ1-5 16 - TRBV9 CASSVELGGKNQPQHF TGTGCCAGCAGCGTAGAGTTGGGGGGAAAGAATCAGCCCCAGCATTTT